This section outlines one T cell receptor beta chain sequence together with its context. Its antigen is not identified. These data come from a study of OX40 agonist ivuxolimab in advanced cancers. General study results and limits: Circulating CD4+ and CD8+ T cells showed clonal expansion by week 6 at 0.1 to 3.0 mg/kg.

Germline V lookup: CDR1 SQVTM, CDR2 ANQGSEA. With 5 bases removed from V and 10 bases from J, the gap between germline ends came to 12 bases. CDR3 length: 11 residues. Sequencing used immunoSEQ multiplex PCR; TCRdb keeps in-frame clones, though not all of them. Among 45,000 to 55,000 clones listed, around 80% were seen once. The chain combines TRBV29-1 with TRBJ2-1; unclear D gene. This receptor was taken from an adult with an advanced solid tumor such as melanoma, head and neck, liver or kidney cancer. Sequenced here: CD4+ or CD8+ T cells sorted from blood, sampled in a trial of the OX40 agonist ivuxolimab. The CDR3 DNA reads TGCAGCGTTTGGGTTCGATTCGAGCAGTTCTTC. It yields the protein CSVWVRFEQFF.